Listed below are T cell receptor beta chains from one sample, sequenced in a study of shared clonotypes between healthy human individuals. Using immunoSEQ multiplex PCR, the repertoire was profiled, and TCRdb retains in-frame clones only, with some absent. The table lists more than 2 million clones, 93% of them singletons. Sequenced input: naive CD8+ T cells from PBMCs. These receptors all stem from a man aged 18 to 29 in good health. Some clones in this sample may be carry-over from other donors' samples. CDR3s leave out the opening cysteine and the closing phenylalanine or tryptophan.

J gene: TRBJ1-1
V gene: TRBV19
CDR3 protein: ASTPGEGITEAF

J gene: TRBJ2-1
V gene: TRBV7-9
CDR3 protein: ASSLGQVPYNEQF

J gene: TRBJ2-7
V gene: TRBV29-1
CDR3 protein: SVCPGLEDDEQY

J gene: TRBJ2-1
V gene: TRBV7-9
CDR3 protein: ASSFSSGYNEQF

J gene: TRBJ2-1
V gene: TRBV5-1
CDR3 protein: ASSLGGVNEQF

J gene: TRBJ1-2
V gene: TRBV5-6
CDR3 protein: ASSLGEGAAGYGYT

J gene: TRBJ2-3
V gene: TRBV29-1
CDR3 protein: SGVSTDTQY

J gene: TRBJ2-7
V gene: TRBV6-5
CDR3 protein: ASRDTGFYEQY

J gene: TRBJ2-1
V gene: TRBV7-9
CDR3 protein: ASSLVGGPGGGIYNEQF

J gene: TRBJ2-7
V gene: TRBV20-1
CDR3 protein: SARVQRKQY

J gene: TRBJ2-7
V gene: TRBV7-8
CDR3 protein: ASSHRGLAGYEQY

J gene: TRBJ1-1
V gene: TRBV19
CDR3 protein: ASSVSSGALDPDTEAF

J gene: TRBJ1-1
V gene: TRBV7-9
CDR3 protein: ASSSGRSYTEAF

J gene: TRBJ2-3
V gene: TRBV10-3
CDR3 protein: AISERGGASGSTDTQY

J gene: TRBJ2-2
V gene: TRBV29-1
CDR3 protein: STGVSTGELF

J gene: TRBJ2-1
V gene: TRBV7-2
CDR3 protein: ASRAGTSSYNEQF

J gene: TRBJ1-2
V gene: TRBV29-1
CDR3 protein: SVFPGGYGGYT

J gene: TRBJ2-7
V gene: TRBV28
CDR3 protein: ASSFDSWGEQY

J gene: TRBJ1-2
V gene: TRBV7-6
CDR3 protein: ASSSRDGLLYGYT

J gene: TRBJ1-2
V gene: TRBV30
CDR3 protein: AWGTQGGNYGYT

J gene: TRBJ1-2
V gene: TRBV28
CDR3 protein: ASRLDRVAGYT

J gene: TRBJ2-7
V gene: TRBV10-3
CDR3 protein: AISELTGTYEQY

J gene: TRBJ2-1
V gene: TRBV5-6
CDR3 protein: ASSLDIGGSSYNEQF

J gene: TRBJ2-1
V gene: TRBV7-9
CDR3 protein: ASLESGRGWNEQF

J gene: TRBJ2-7
V gene: TRBV11-3
CDR3 protein: ASSLESGTEYEQY

J gene: TRBJ1-3
V gene: TRBV4-2
CDR3 protein: ASRETADPGNTIY

J gene: TRBJ2-7
V gene: TRBV25-1
CDR3 protein: ASGDRGPYEQY

J gene: TRBJ2-1
V gene: TRBV19
CDR3 protein: ASTTTYNEQF

J gene: TRBJ2-7
V gene: TRBV5-1
CDR3 protein: ASSLRAPVPSYEQY

J gene: TRBJ1-2
V gene: TRBV27
CDR3 protein: ASSLVWGSAGYT

J gene: TRBJ2-7
V gene: TRBV2
CDR3 protein: AGRQGLTYEQY

J gene: TRBJ2-1
V gene: TRBV28
CDR3 protein: ASSPLPSWSGNEQF

J gene: TRBJ2-7
V gene: TRBV4-3
CDR3 protein: ASSQGTSAAYEQY

J gene: TRBJ2-7
V gene: TRBV27
CDR3 protein: ASNILGPGLAGDGSYEQY

J gene: TRBJ2-7
V gene: TRBV28
CDR3 protein: ASSLLPSSSYEQY

J gene: TRBJ2-1
V gene: TRBV5-8
CDR3 protein: ASSLARASHGSYNEQF

J gene: TRBJ2-1
V gene: TRBV27
CDR3 protein: ASSSIGRTSGSYNEQF

J gene: TRBJ2-1
V gene: TRBV5-4
CDR3 protein: ASSFLAGGNEQF

J gene: TRBJ1-3
V gene: TRBV9
CDR3 protein: ASTSGDSGNTIY

J gene: TRBJ2-7
V gene: TRBV4-1
CDR3 protein: ASSQVEGTGFGYEQY

J gene: TRBJ2-2
V gene: TRBV7-8
CDR3 protein: ASSALVLRDPAGELF

J gene: TRBJ2-5
V gene: TRBV6-1
CDR3 protein: ASSAANRGGTQY

J gene: TRBJ2-4
V gene: TRBV7-9
CDR3 protein: ASRILSDKNIQY

J gene: TRBJ1-2
V gene: TRBV9
CDR3 protein: ASSLTGTGDVYGYT

J gene: TRBJ2-3
V gene: TRBV27
CDR3 protein: ASSLSLYGQADTQY

J gene: TRBJ2-7
V gene: TRBV9
CDR3 protein: ASTPGQGPTYEQY

J gene: TRBJ2-1
V gene: TRBV7-2
CDR3 protein: ASSQTSGPNEQF

J gene: TRBJ2-7
V gene: TRBV28
CDR3 protein: ASSLIGGDYEQY

J gene: TRBJ1-4
V gene: TRBV29-1
CDR3 protein: SVDRGGEKLF

J gene: TRBJ2-7
V gene: TRBV9
CDR3 protein: ASSSGGGRRNAYEQY

J gene: TRBJ2-3
V gene: TRBV5-4
CDR3 protein: ASSRRDRGTDTQY

J gene: TRBJ1-1
V gene: TRBV7-9
CDR3 protein: ASSSRDGKNTEAF

J gene: TRBJ2-7
V gene: TRBV27
CDR3 protein: ASSFGTTYEQY

J gene: TRBJ2-3
V gene: TRBV7-9
CDR3 protein: AEDSGTSTDTQY

J gene: TRBJ1-1
V gene: TRBV27
CDR3 protein: ASSTIGAPEEAF

J gene: TRBJ2-7
V gene: TRBV9
CDR3 protein: ASSVEGTSLYEQY

J gene: TRBJ1-4
V gene: TRBV5-6
CDR3 protein: ASSLGRTEKLF

J gene: TRBJ2-7
V gene: TRBV5-4
CDR3 protein: ASSREHTYEQY